Below, one TCR beta chain is given with its context. Its matching antigen is unknown. The entry originates in a study of identical twins. Study-wide results and limits: It was cross-sectional statistical analysis, not following the same donors, that the conclusions relied on. Alpha sequences out of frame and shared by twins had excess low generation probability.

After removal of 6 bases from V and 7 bases from J, the junction contained 13 bases not matched to a gene. The CDR3 has 16 residues. cDNA molecules carried unique molecular identifiers, and template switching added a universal primer site. TCRdb recomputed calls from the 5' RACE reads with MiXCR, one row per CDR3 protein. The repertoire includes approximately 680,000 distinct CDR3 sequences, less than 9% of them detected once, and roughly 1.6% sits in the top ten. This sample also belongs to another study, concerning yellow fever vaccine responses in identical twins.

The chain is built from TRBV12-3 or TRBV12-4 and TRBJ2-4; 9 bases match TRBD2. This clonotype was sampled from a woman between 18 and 30 years old in good health. Sequenced sample: PBMCs. Here the CDR3 reads CASSLSGVAGENIQYF. The CDR3 DNA follows: TGTGCCAGCAGCCTATCGGGAGTAGCGGGGGAGAACATTCAGTACTTC.